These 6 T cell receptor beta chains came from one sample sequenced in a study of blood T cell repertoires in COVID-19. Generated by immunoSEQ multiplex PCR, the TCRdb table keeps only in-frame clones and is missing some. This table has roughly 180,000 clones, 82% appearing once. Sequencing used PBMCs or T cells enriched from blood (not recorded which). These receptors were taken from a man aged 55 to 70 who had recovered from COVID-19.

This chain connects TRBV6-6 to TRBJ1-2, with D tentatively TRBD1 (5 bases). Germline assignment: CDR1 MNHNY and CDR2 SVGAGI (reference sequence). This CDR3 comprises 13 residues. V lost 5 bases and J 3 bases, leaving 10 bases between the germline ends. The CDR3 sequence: CASSVTVYYGYTF. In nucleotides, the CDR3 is TGTGCCAGCAGTGTGACAGTTTACTATGGCTACACCTTC.

CDR3 sequence (DNA): TGTGCCAGCAGCCCCCCCCAGGTAGCGGGGACCTACGAGCAGTACTTC. The encoded protein is CASSPPQVAGTYEQYF. The V and J genes are TRBV5-6 and TRBJ2-7; 8 bases agree with TRBD2. Losses at the gene ends were 4 bases for V and 2 bases for J; bases not matched to a gene: 11. There are 16 residues in the CDR3. Germline loops: CDR1 SGHDT, CDR2 YYEEEE.

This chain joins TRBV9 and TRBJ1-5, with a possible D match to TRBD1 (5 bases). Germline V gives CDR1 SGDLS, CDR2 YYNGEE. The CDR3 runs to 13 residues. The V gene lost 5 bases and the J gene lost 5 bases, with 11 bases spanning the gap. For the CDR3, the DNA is TGTGCCAGCAGGGGGGAGGGCTATCAGCCCCAGCATTTT. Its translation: CASRGEGYQPQHF.

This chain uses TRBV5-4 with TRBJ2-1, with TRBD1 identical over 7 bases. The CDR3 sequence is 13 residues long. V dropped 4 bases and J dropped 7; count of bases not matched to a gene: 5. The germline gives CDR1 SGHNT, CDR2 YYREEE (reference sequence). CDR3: CASSVKTGNEQFF. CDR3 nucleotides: TGTGCCAGCAGCGTGAAGACAGGGAATGAGCAGTTCTTC.

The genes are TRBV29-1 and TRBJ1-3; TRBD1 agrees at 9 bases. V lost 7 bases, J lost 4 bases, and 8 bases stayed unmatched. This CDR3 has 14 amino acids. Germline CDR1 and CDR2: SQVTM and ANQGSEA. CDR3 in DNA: TGCAGCGCCTGGGACAGGGCTTACGGAAACACCATATATTTT. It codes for CSAWDRAYGNTIYF.

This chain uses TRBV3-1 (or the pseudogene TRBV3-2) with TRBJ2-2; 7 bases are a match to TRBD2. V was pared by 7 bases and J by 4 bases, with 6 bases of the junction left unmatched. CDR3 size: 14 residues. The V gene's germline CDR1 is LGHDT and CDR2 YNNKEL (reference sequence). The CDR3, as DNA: TGTGCCAGCAAGCGGGGACGCATCACCGGGGAGCTGTTTTTT. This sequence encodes CASKRGRITGELFF.